This TCR beta chain comes out of a study of regulatory T cells in long-lasting Graves disease. This clonotype was detected a few times. Indicated time point: newly diagnosed GD, antithyroid drugs for less than 3 months. Following extraction of RNA from PBMCs, that RNA was used to make the TCR library. CDR3 length: 14 residues. Trimming shortened V by 6 bases and J by 3 bases, and 14 bases separated the two germline ends. Germline CDR1 and CDR2: WSHSY and SAAADI. The authors built TCR beta libraries using iRepertoire HTBI primers and Arm-PCR of CDR3 regions. MiXCR, run by TCRdb on the multiplex PCR reads, gives a single entry per CDR3 protein. The sample consists of 560,000 or so distinct CDR3 sequences, 16% of them appearing once. These data are also associated with another study on T cells in Graves' hyperthyroidism and ophthalmopathy.

Sequenced here: peripheral blood mononuclear cells (PBMCs), sampled at new diagnosis, from a patient treated with antithyroid drugs. The chain links TRBV10-2 to TRBJ1-1; maybe TRBD1 (5 bases). The clonotype comes from a man aged 18 to 29 with Graves disease. CDR3 sequence reads: CASRPEGRDTEAFF. As DNA, the CDR3 is TGCGCCAGCAGGCCTGAAGGCAGGGACACTGAAGCTTTCTTT.